This record covers a single T cell receptor (beta chain). The V segment lost 7 bases and the J segment 1 base; nucleotides outside the gene matches: 3. The CDR3 runs to 15 residues. Germline V lookup: CDR1 SGHRS, CDR2 YFSETQ. Indicated treatment: some 20 received Ad26.COV2.S at low or high dose, single or two shots; roughly 5 received placebo; per-sample allocation not given. The study sampled participants on day 63 after the first vaccine or placebo injection. Boston supplied an adult donor aged 18-55 years. The sample is drawn from a study of Ad26.COV2.S vaccination and SARS-CoV-2 variants. The overall study: Ad26.COV2.S was injected intramuscularly once or twice, 56 days apart.

Assay: immunoSEQ multiplex PCR; the TCRdb copy retains only in-frame clones and omits some. Of hundreds of thousands of clones listed, about 80% were seen once; the top ten hold about 7.4%. The V call is TRBV5-1, the J call TRBJ2-1, with TRBD2 matching over 12 bases. The specimen comprised peripheral blood, sampled in a trial of Ad26.COV2.S vaccine versus placebo. The TCR sequence derives from a person aged 18-60 years who received the Ad26.COV2.S COVID-19 vaccine or a placebo. Here the CDR3 DNA reads TGCGCCAGCCAGACTAGCGGGGGTTCCTACAATGAGCAGTTCTTC. Protein sequence: CASQTSGGSYNEQFF.